This T cell receptor (beta chain) was documented in a study of resident and recirculating memory T cells in vitiligo. This CDR3 is 14 amino acids long. Germline CDR1 and CDR2: SGHRS and YFSETQ. The V and J ends lost 5 bases and 5 bases, in that order; junction bases with no gene match: 2. Measured with immunoSEQ multiplex PCR; TCRdb has only the in-frame clones, and not every one. The table has tens of thousands of clones, 90% to 95% seen once. The rearrangement links TRBV5-1 to TRBJ2-5; 14 nucleotides match TRBD2. The sample comprised blood. This TCR came from a male donor with vitiligo. CDR3 coding DNA: TGCGCCAGCAGTCGGACTAGCGGGGGGGAGACCCAGTACTTC. This gives the protein CASSRTSGGETQYF.